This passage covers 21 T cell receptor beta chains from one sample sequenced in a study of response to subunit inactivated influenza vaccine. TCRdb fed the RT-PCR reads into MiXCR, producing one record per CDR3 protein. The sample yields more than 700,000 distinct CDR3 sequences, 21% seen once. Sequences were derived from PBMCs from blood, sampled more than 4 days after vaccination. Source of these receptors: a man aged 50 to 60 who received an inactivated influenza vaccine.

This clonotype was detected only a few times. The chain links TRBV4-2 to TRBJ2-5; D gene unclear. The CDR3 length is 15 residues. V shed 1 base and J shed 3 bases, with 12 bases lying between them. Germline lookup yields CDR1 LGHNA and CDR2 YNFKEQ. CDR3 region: CASSQAAAPEETQYF. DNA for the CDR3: TGTGCCAGCAGCCAAGCCGCAGCCCCTGAAGAGACCCAGTACTTC.

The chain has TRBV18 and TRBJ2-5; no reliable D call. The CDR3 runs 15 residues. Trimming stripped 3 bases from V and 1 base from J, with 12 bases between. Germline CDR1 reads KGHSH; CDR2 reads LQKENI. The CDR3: CASSPSQIGQETQYF. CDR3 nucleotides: TGTGCCAGCTCACCGTCTCAGATTGGCCAAGAGACCCAGTACTTC.

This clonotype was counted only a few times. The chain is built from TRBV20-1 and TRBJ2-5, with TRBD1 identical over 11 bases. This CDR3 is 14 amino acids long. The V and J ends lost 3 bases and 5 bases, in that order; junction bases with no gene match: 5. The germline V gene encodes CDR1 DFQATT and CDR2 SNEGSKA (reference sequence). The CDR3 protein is CSASPGQGAETQYF. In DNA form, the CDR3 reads TGCAGTGCTAGCCCCGGACAGGGGGCGGAGACCCAGTACTTC.

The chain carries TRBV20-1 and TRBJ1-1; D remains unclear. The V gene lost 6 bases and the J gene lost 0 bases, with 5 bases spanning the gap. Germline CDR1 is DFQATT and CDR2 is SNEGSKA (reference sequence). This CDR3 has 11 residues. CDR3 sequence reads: CSAELNTEAFF. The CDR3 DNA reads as TGCAGTGCCGAGTTGAACACTGAAGCTTTCTTT.

The CDR3 region has the DNA TGTGCCATCAGTGGGCGGCCAGGGGAAAGCGAGCAGTACTTC. This sequence encodes CAISGRPGESEQYF. This chain links TRBV10-3 with TRBJ2-7; D might be TRBD1 (6 bases). Germline lookup yields CDR1 ENHRY and CDR2 SYGVKD. V lost 4 bases and J 6 bases, leaving 16 bases between the germline ends. CDR3 length: 14 amino acids.

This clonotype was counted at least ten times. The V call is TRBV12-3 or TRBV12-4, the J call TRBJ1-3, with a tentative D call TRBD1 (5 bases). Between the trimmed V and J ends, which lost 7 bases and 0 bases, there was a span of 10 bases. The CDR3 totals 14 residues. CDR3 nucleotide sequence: TGTGCCAGCAATCCAGGGAACTCTGGAAACACCATATATTTT. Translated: CASNPGNSGNTIYF.

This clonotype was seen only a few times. The CDR3 sequence is CASSQIIGVFRTDTQYF. The CDR3 nucleotides read TGTGCCAGCAGTCAAATTATAGGGGTTTTTAGGACAGATACGCAGTATTTT. The chain couples TRBV27 to TRBJ2-3; possibly TRBD1 for D (5 bases). Trimming removed 5 bases at V and 3 bases at J, with 21 bases between. This CDR3 has 17 amino acids. Germline V gene lookup returns CDR1 MNHEY and CDR2 SMNVEV (reference sequence).

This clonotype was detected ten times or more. The CDR3 loop reads CASSLLRLASTDTQYF. The CDR3 DNA is TGTGCCAGCAGCTTATTACGGCTAGCGAGCACAGATACGCAGTATTTT. The chain couples TRBV7-9 to TRBJ2-3; D might be TRBD2 (6 bases). The CDR3 is 16 amino acids. Germline V lookup: CDR1 SEHNR, CDR2 FQNEAQ (reference sequence). The V gene lost 2 bases and the J gene lost 0 bases, with 12 bases spanning the gap. The variable domain in full, completed from reference TRBV7-9 and TRBJ2-3, reads DTGVSQNPRHKITKRGQNVTFRCDPISEHNRLYWYRQTLGQGPEFLTYFQNEAQLEKSRLLSDRFSAERPKGSFSTLEIQRTEQGDSAMYLCASSLLRLASTDTQYFGPGTRLTVL.

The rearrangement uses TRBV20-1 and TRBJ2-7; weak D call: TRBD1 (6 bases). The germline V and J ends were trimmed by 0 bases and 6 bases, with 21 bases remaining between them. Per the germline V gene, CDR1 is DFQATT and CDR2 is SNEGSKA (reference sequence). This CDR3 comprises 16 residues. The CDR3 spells CSARDSLGTRPCEQYF. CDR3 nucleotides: TGCAGTGCTAGAGACTCTCTCGGGACAAGGCCCTGCGAGCAGTACTTC.

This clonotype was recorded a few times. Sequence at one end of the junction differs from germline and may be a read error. Written as DNA, the CDR3 is TGCAGTGCTAGAGAGACCCCCGAGCGGTACTTC. Its protein product is CSARETPERYF. V usage is TRBV20-1 and J usage is TRBJ2-7; D remains unclear. Germline-derived CDR1 and CDR2 are DFQATT and SNEGSKA (reference sequence). This CDR3 is 11 amino acids long.

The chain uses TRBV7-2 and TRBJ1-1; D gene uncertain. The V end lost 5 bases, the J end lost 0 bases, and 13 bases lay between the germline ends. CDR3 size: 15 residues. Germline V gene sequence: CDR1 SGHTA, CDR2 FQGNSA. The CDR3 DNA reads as TGTGCCAGCAGCGCCCAGACGGGCATGAACACTGAAGCTTTCTTT. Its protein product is CASSAQTGMNTEAFF.

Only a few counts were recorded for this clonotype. The CDR3 here is CASSFVGQWRKAGELFF. CDR3 sequence (DNA): TGTGCCAGCAGTTTTGTCGGCCAGTGGAGAAAGGCCGGGGAGCTGTTTTTT. The chain uses TRBV28 and TRBJ2-2, with D uncertain. This CDR3 contains 17 residues. Trimming cost V 3 bases and J 6 bases, with 20 bases left between them. Germline V gene sequence: CDR1 MDHEN, CDR2 SYDVKM.

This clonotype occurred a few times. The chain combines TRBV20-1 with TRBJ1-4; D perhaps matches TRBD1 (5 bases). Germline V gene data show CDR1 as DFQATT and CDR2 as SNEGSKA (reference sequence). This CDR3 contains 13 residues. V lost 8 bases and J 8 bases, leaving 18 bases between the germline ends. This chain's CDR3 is CSTPGPFDEKLFF. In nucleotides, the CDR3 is TGCAGTACCCCGGGACCCTTTGACGAAAAACTGTTTTTT.

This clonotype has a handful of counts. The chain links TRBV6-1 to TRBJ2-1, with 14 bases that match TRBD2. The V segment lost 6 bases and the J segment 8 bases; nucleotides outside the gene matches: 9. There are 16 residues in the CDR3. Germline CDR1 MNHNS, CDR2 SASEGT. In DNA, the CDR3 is TGTGCCAGCAGACCTGGGACTAGCGGGAGTTGGCATGAGCAGTTCTTC. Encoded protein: CASRPGTSGSWHEQFF.

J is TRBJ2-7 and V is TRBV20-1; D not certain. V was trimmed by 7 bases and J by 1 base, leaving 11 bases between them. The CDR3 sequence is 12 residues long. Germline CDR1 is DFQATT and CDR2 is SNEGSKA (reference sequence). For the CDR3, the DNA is TGCAGTGTGAGGTCGATGTCCTACGAGCAGTACTTC. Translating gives CSVRSMSYEQYF.

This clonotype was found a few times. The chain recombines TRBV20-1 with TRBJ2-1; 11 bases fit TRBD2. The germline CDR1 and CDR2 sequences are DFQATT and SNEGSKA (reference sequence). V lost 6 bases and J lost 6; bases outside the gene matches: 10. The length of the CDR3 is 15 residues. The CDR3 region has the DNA TGCAGTGCCCCAACCACCGGGACTAGCGGCAATGAGCAGTTCTTC. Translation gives CSAPTTGTSGNEQFF.

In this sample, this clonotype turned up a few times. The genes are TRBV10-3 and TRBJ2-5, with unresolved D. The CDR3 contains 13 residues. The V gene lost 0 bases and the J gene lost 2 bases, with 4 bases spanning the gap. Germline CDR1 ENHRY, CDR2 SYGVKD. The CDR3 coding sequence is TGTGCCATCAGTGAGTCGAGACAAGAGACCCAGTACTTC. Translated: CAISESRQETQYF.

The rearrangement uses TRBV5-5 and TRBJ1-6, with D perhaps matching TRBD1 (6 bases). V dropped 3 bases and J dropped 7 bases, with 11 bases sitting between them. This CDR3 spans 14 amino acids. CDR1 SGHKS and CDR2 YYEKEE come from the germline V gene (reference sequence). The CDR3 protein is CASSYQGNNSPLHF. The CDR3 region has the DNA TGTGCCAGCAGCTACCAGGGGAACAATTCACCCCTCCACTTT.

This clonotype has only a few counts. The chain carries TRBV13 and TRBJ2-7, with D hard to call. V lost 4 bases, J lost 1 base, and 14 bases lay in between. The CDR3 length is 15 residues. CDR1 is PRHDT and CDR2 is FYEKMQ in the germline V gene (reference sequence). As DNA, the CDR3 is TGTGCCAGCAGCTCGCACCGGGTTTCTTCCTACGAGCAGTACTTC. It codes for CASSSHRVSSYEQYF.

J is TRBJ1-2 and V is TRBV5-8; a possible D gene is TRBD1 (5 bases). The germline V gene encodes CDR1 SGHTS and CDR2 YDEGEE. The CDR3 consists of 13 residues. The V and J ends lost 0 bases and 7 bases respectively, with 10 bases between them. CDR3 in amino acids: CASSLVGVSGYTF. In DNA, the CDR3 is TGTGCCAGCAGCTTGGTAGGGGTCAGTGGCTACACCTTC.

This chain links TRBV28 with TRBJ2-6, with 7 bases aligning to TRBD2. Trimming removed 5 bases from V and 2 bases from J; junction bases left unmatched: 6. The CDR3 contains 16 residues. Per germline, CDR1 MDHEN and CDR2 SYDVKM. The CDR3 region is CASSPGRGPGANVLTF. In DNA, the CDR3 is TGTGCCAGCAGTCCAGGGAGGGGCCCTGGGGCCAACGTCCTGACTTTC.